The 18 T cell receptor beta chains given below trace back to one sample, sequenced in a study of shared clonotypes between healthy human individuals (TCRdb year 2020). Library preparation was by the immunoSEQ multiplex PCR assay. This immuneACCESS table, as held by TCRdb, lists in-frame sequences with V and J called but not all clones. Of the missing ones, under half trace to an unresolved V gene in checked studies; the others have no known cause. In this sample the table shows about 100,000 clones, approximately 70% of which occur a single time. The biggest ten clones account for roughly 22% of the sample. The sequenced sample was memory CD8+ T cells sorted from blood. According to the study, the label for this sample's cell subset or site signals: CD45RO+ cells pooled with CCR7-negative TemRA cells. The receptors were gathered from a woman aged 25 to 39 in good health.

V and J are TRBV19 and TRBJ2-4, with D tentatively TRBD2 (5 bases). The germline V gene has CDR1 LNHDA and CDR2 SQIVND (reference sequence). V lost 1 base and J 9 bases, leaving 10 bases between the germline ends. This CDR3 is built from 13 residues. The CDR3 nucleotides read TGTGCCAGTAGTATAGCCGGCGAGGGCATTCAGTACTTC. Its protein is CASSIAGEGIQYF.

This clone was counted between two and nine times. V is TRBV28 and J is TRBJ1-5, with 9 bases aligning to TRBD1. CDR1 is MDHEN and CDR2 is SYDVKM in the germline V gene. V trimming: 6 bases; J trimming: 4 bases; junction bases outside the gene matches: 7. The CDR3 sequence is 15 residues long. CDR3 sequence reads: CASSPQGARNQPQHF. DNA of the CDR3: TGTGCCAGCAGCCCACAGGGGGCTCGGAATCAGCCCCAGCATTTT.

V gene TRBV5-6 combines with J gene TRBJ2-7, with 13 bases aligning to TRBD2. The CDR3 spans 16 residues. J gave up 6 bases and V 2 bases, and 8 bases lay outside the gene matches. The germline CDR1 and CDR2 sequences are SGHDT and YYEEEE. The CDR3 DNA is TGTGCCAGCAGCTTTACCGGGACTAGCGGGACCTCCGAGCAGTACTTC. Protein: CASSFTGTSGTSEQYF.

To note about this clone: The identical CDR3 is also encoded by other nucleotide sequences in the sample. The chain employs TRBV19 and TRBJ2-1; TRBD2 is a possible D gene (5 bases). V lost 3 bases and J 3 bases, leaving 12 bases between the germline ends. Germline V lookup: CDR1 LNHDA, CDR2 SQIVND (reference sequence). The CDR3 runs 15 residues. The CDR3 nucleotides read TGTGCCAGTAGTATTAGGAGCGGTTACTACAATGAGCAGTTCTTC. It specifies CASSIRSGYYNEQFF.

This chain links TRBV5-6 with TRBJ2-5; the match to TRBD2 covers 7 bases. The J call could be wrong; TRBJ2-7 is a better fit for the DNA end. Germline V gene lookup returns CDR1 SGHDT and CDR2 YYEEEE. The CDR3 spans 14 residues. The CDR3 DNA reads as TGTGCCAGCAGCTCGGAGACTAGCAGCTACGAGCAGTACTTC. This codes for CASSSETSSYEQYF.

This chain uses TRBV6-1 with TRBJ2-3, with 10 bases identical to TRBD2. This CDR3 contains 15 residues. CDR1 and CDR2 (germline): MNHNS, SASEGT. The ends lost 8 bases at V and 1 base at J; junction bases unmatched: 6. The CDR3 DNA follows: TGTGCCAGCCGCAGCGGGAGGGCCGGCACAGATACGCAGTATTTT. Translated: CASRSGRAGTDTQYF.

The genes are TRBV6-1 and TRBJ1-1, with D possibly TRBD1 on 5 matching bases. Trimming removed 4 bases at V and 3 bases at J, with 12 bases between. CDR3 length: 14 residues. The germline V gene has CDR1 MNHNS and CDR2 SASEGT. CDR3 sequence (DNA): TGTGCCAGCAGTGGAGGGGACGACCACACTGAAGCTTTCTTT. It codes for CASSGGDDHTEAFF.

The table lists this clone with many counts. The chain recombines TRBV28 with TRBJ1-1; TRBD1 is a possible D gene (5 bases). The CDR3 is 19 amino acids. Germline CDR1 MDHEN, CDR2 SYDVKM. Trimming removed 4 bases from V and 4 bases from J, with 28 bases in between. CDR3 protein: CASSSIFASGGDGSTEAFF. In nucleotides, the CDR3 is TGTGCCAGCAGTTCCATTTTCGCTTCGGGGGGGGACGGTTCCACTGAAGCTTTCTTT.

This sequence joins TRBV4-2 and TRBJ2-7; 13 bases match TRBD2. The germline gives CDR1 LGHNA, CDR2 YNFKEQ. The CDR3 loop spans 19 amino acids. With 2 bases clipped from V and 0 bases from J, the junction kept 10 bases outside the gene matches. The DNA for the CDR3 is TGTGCCAGCAGCCAAAGGAGACGACTAGCGGGGGGAAGCTCCTACGAGCAGTACTTC. Amino acid sequence: CASSQRRRLAGGSSYEQYF.

This clone was seen a few times. The V and J genes are TRBV4-2 and TRBJ2-3; weak D call: TRBD2 (6 bases). This CDR3 spans 17 amino acids. Germline lookup yields CDR1 LGHNA and CDR2 YNFKEQ. Trimming removed 0 bases at V and 2 bases at J, with 15 bases between. The CDR3 here is CASSQDWSGGATDTQYF. The CDR3 nucleotides read TGTGCCAGCAGCCAAGATTGGAGCGGAGGGGCCACAGATACGCAGTATTTT.

This chain uses TRBV4-2 with TRBJ2-7; 9 positions agree with TRBD1. The CDR3 extends over 14 amino acids. J lost 5 bases, V lost 7 bases, and 9 bases had no gene match. Germline CDR1 LGHNA, CDR2 YNFKEQ. CDR3 sequence (DNA): TGTGCCAGCAACTCCGGGACAGGGATGAACGAGCAGTACTTC. Protein product: CASNSGTGMNEQYF.

This clone occurred once. The chain uses TRBV6-1 and TRBJ2-2, with D perhaps TRBD1 (6 bases). The germline CDR1 and CDR2 sequences are MNHNS and SASEGT. The CDR3 runs to 16 residues. The germline V and J ends were trimmed by 3 bases and 1 base, with 12 bases remaining between them. The CDR3 here is CASSEGEQGNTGELFF. The DNA of the CDR3 is TGTGCCAGCAGTGAGGGGGAACAGGGGAACACCGGGGAGCTGTTTTTT.

The chain links TRBV7-6 to TRBJ1-1; no firm D call. Germline CDR1 reads SGHVS; CDR2 reads FNYEAQ. The ends were cut back, 4 bases at V and 3 bases at J, with 9 bases in the middle. The CDR3 is 13 residues long. CDR3 sequence (DNA): TGTGCCAGCAGCTCACAGAGAGACACTGAAGCTTTCTTT. Amino acid sequence: CASSSQRDTEAFF.

The chain has TRBV10-2 and TRBJ2-7; D call uncertain. Trimming left V 0 bases short and J 6 bases short, with 12 bases between. CDR3 size: 14 residues. CDR1 and CDR2 (germline): WSHSY, SAAADI. The CDR3 loop is CASSESGLRCEQYF. DNA of the CDR3: TGCGCCAGCAGTGAGTCAGGGTTAAGGTGCGAGCAGTACTTC.

This clone was detected only a few times. The chain carries TRBV10-1 and TRBJ1-1, with D possibly TRBD1 on 6 matching bases. Germline CDR1 reads WNHNN; CDR2 reads SYGVQD (reference sequence). V lost 2 bases, J lost 10 bases, and 11 bases lay in between. CDR3 length equals 12 residues. CDR3 bases: TGCGCCAGCAGTGAGCCGGGACATAGAGCTTTCTTT. The encoded protein is CASSEPGHRAFF.

This clone is judged medium-sized (0.01 to 0.1%). V usage is TRBV6-1 and J usage is TRBJ2-7; tentatively, D is TRBD2 (6 bases). The CDR3 contains 14 residues. With 4 bases removed from V and 0 bases from J, the gap between germline ends came to 10 bases. Germline-derived CDR1 and CDR2 are MNHNS and SASEGT. The DNA of the CDR3 is TGTGCCAGCAGTGTTGGGACTGACTCCTACGAGCAGTACTTC. This encodes CASSVGTDSYEQYF.

This chain connects TRBV27 to TRBJ1-5; TRBD1 matches at 9 bases. CDR3 size: 15 residues. Germline values: CDR1 MNHEY, CDR2 SMNVEV (reference sequence). V dropped 5 bases and J dropped 3; count of bases not matched to a gene: 5. The CDR3 sequence is CASSPGTGINQPQHF. DNA of the CDR3: TGTGCCAGCAGTCCCGGGACAGGGATCAATCAGCCCCAGCATTTT.

J is TRBJ1-1 and V is TRBV19; D is unclear. The CDR3 is made up of 13 amino acids. The germline CDR1 and CDR2 sequences are LNHDA and SQIVND (reference sequence). V gave up 5 bases and J gave up 4 bases, with 11 bases separating them. The CDR3 DNA follows: TGTGCCAGTAGTCCCGGACTGCTCACTGAAGCTTTCTTT. Protein sequence: CASSPGLLTEAFF.